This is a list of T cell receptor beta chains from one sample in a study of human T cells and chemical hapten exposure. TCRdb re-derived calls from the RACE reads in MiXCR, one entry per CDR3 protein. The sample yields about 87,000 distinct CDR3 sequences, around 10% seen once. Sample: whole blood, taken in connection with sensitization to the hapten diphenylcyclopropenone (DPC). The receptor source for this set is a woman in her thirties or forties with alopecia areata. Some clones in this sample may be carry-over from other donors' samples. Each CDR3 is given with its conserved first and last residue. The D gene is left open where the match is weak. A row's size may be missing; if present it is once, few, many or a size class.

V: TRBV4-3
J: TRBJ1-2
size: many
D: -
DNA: TGCGCCAGCAGCCAAATGGCCGGCGAGGGCTATGGCTACACCTTC
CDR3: CASSQMAGEGYGYTF

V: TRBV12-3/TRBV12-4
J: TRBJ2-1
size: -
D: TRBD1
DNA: TGTGCCTACCCCGGACAGGGGGCTCAAAATGAGCAGTTCTTC
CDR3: CAYPGQGAQNEQFF

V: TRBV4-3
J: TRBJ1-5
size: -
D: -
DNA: TGCGCCAGCAGCCAAGAGCATCCAAGCAATCAGCCCCAGCATTTT
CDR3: CASSQEHPSNQPQHF

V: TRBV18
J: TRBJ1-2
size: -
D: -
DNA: TGTGCCAGCTCACCGGGGGGCGTCCCATACTATGGCTACACCTTC
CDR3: CASSPGGVPYYGYTF

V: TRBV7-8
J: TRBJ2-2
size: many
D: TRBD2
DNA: TGTGCCAGCAGCCCACAGACTAGCGGGGGGGCCGTCACCGGGGAGCTGTTTTTT
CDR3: CASSPQTSGGAVTGELFF

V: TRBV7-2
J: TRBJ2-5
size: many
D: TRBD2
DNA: TGTGCCAGCAGCTTGGCTAGCGGGGGGGCTGGTGGAGAGACCCAGTACTTC
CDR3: CASSLASGGAGGETQYF

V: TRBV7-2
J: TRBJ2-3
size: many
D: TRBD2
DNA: TGTGCCAGCAGCTTAGGACTAGCGGGGTTAGATACGCAGTATTTT
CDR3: CASSLGLAGLDTQYF

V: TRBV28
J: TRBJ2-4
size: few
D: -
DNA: TGTGCCAGCAGTTTGCCGGGCATCCCTAATTCAGCCAAAAACATTCAGTACTTC
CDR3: CASSLPGIPNSAKNIQYF

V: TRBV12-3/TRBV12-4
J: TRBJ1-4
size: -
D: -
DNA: TGTGCCAGCAGTTTAGCTGGGGGAAATGAAAAACTGTTTTTT
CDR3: CASSLAGGNEKLFF

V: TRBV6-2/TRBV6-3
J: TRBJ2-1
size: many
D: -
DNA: TGTGCCAGCAAGTATCACAGCAATGAGCAGTTCTTC
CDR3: CASKYHSNEQFF

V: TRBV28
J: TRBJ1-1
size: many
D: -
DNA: TGTGCCAGCGAGAGCGACACTGAAGCTTTCTTT
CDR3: CASESDTEAFF

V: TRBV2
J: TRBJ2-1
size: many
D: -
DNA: TGTGCCAGCAGTGAACCAACTAGCCCGTCCTACAATGAGCAGTTCTTC
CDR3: CASSEPTSPSYNEQFF

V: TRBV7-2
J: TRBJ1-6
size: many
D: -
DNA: TGTGCCAGCAGCTTACGGCTCCAGAATTCACCCCTCCACTTT
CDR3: CASSLRLQNSPLHF

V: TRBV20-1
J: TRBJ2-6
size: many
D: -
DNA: TGCAGTGCCCCCCAATGGGGATCTGGGGCCAACGTCCTGACTTTC
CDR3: CSAPQWGSGANVLTF

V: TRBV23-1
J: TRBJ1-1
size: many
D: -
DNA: TGCGCCAGCACTCAGACGAACACTGAAGCTTTCTTT
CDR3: CASTQTNTEAFF

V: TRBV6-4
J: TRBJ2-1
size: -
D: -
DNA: TGTGCCAGCAGTCGGGGGGCGTACAATGAGCAGTTCTTC
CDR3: CASSRGAYNEQFF

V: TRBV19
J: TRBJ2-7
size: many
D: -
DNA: TGTGCCAGTAGTGCGGGGCGCTCCTACGAGCAGTACTTC
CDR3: CASSAGRSYEQYF

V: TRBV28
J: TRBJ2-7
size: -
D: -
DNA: TGTGCCAGCAATGCCTACGAGCAGTACTTC
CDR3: CASNAYEQYF

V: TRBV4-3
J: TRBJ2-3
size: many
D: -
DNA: TGCGCCAGCAGCCAAGATTTTTTCGGCGAAGATACGCAGTATTTT
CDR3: CASSQDFFGEDTQYF

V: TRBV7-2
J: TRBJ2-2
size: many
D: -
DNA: TGTGCCAGCAGCCCAGGGTCCGGGGAGCTGTTTTTT
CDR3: CASSPGSGELFF

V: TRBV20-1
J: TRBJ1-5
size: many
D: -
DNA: TGCAGCTCTGGTCAGCCCCAGCATTTT
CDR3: CSSGQPQHF

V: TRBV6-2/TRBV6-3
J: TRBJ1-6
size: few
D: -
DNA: TGTGCCAGCAGTCGGAGGGACACTTTCTATAATTCACCCCTCCACTTT
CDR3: CASSRRDTFYNSPLHF

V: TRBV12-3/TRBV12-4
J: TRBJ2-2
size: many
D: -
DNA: TGTGCCAGCAGCCAACTTACCGGGGAGCTGTTTTTT
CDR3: CASSQLTGELFF

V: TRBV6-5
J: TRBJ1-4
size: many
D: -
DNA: TGTGCCAGCAGCTTACTAGCAGGGACTGAAAAACTGTTTTTT
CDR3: CASSLLAGTEKLFF

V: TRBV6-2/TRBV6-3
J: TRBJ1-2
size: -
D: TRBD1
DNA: TGTGCCAGCAGACGAACAGGGGCCCATGGCTACACCTTC
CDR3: CASRRTGAHGYTF

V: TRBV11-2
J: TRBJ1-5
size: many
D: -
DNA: TGTGCCAGCAGCTTAGAAACTCAGCCCCAGCATTTT
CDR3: CASSLETQPQHF

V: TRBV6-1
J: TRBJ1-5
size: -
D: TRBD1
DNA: TGTGCCAGCAGTGATGGTGGCAGGGGGCCCAATCAGCCCCAGCATTTT
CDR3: CASSDGGRGPNQPQHF

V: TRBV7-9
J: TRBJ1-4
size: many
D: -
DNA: TGTGCCAGCAGACCGAACCCGGGACCGAAGATTAATGAAAAACTGTTTTTT
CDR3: CASRPNPGPKINEKLFF

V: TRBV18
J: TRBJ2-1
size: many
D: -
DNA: TGTGCCAGCTCACCACCGGAGGGGGCATCCTACAATGAGCAGTTCTTC
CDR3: CASSPPEGASYNEQFF

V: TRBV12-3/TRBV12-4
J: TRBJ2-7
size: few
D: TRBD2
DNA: TGTGCCAGCAGTTCATCCGGGGGGGAGCAGTACTTC
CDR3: CASSSSGGEQYF

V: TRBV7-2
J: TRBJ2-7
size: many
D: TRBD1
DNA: TGTGCCAGCAGCCCGGACAGGGGACATTACGAGCAGTACTTC
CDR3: CASSPDRGHYEQYF

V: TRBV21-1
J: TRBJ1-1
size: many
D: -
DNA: TGTGCCAGCAGCACGGGACAGAAGAACACTGAAGCTTTCTTT
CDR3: CASSTGQKNTEAFF

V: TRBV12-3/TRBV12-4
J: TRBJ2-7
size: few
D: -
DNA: TGTGCCAGCAGTCCGATGGGGGGACCCTACGAGCAGTACTTC
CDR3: CASSPMGGPYEQYF

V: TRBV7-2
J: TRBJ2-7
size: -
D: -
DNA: TGTGCCAGCAGCTTCGGGGCAGGGTCGTCCTACGAGCAGTACTTC
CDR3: CASSFGAGSSYEQYF

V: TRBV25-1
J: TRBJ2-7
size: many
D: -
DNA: TGTGCCAGCAGTGGGGGTTACGAGCAGTACTTC
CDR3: CASSGGYEQYF

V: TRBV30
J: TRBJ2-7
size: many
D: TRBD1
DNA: TGTGCCTGGAGTGCTTTGGGACAGGGGACCTACGAGCAGTACTTC
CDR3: CAWSALGQGTYEQYF

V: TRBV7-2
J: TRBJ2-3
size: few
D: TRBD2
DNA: TGTGCCAGCAGCTACAGAGTGGCTAGCGGTTCTAGCACAGATACGCAGTATTTT
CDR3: CASSYRVASGSSTDTQYF

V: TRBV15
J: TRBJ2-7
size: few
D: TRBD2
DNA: TGTGCCACCAGCACCGGACTAGCGGAAGCCTACGAGCAGTACTTC
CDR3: CATSTGLAEAYEQYF

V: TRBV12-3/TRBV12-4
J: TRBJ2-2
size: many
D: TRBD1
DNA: TGTGCCAGCAGTAACCGGGACAGGACATCGAACACCGGGGAGCTGTTTTTT
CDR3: CASSNRDRTSNTGELFF

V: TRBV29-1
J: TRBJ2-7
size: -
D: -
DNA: TGCAGCGTTGTGGCAGGGCCTACCTACGAGCAGTACTTC
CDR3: CSVVAGPTYEQYF

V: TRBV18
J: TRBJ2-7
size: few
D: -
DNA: TGTGCCAGCTCACCACTCCCCGGGCGGACCTACGAGCAGTACTTC
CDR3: CASSPLPGRTYEQYF

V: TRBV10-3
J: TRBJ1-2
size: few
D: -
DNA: TGTGCCATCAGTGACTCCTTACAGAAAGTCTCTAACTATGGCTACACCTTC
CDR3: CAISDSLQKVSNYGYTF

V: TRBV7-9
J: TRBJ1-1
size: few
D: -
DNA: TGTGCCAGCTTACCCGACAGAATGAACACTGAAGCTTTCTTT
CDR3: CASLPDRMNTEAFF

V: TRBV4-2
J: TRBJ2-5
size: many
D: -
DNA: TGTGCCAGCAGCCGGGGGGCCGAGGGGGAGACCCAGTACTTC
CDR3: CASSRGAEGETQYF

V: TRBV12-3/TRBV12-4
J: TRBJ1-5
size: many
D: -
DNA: TGTGCCAGCAGTTTAGGTACAGGGTGGAGCAATCAGCCCCAGCATTTT
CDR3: CASSLGTGWSNQPQHF

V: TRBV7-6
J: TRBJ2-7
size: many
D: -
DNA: TGTGCCAGCAGCTCGGGCGGATTCTACGAGCAGTACTTC
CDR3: CASSSGGFYEQYF

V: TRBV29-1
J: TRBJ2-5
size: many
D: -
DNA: TGCAGCGCGGTAGCGGACCAAGAGACCCAGTACTTC
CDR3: CSAVADQETQYF

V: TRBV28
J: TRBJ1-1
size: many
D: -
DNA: TGTGCCAGCAGTTTAAGGCCAGACGGCACTGAAGCTTTCTTT
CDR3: CASSLRPDGTEAFF

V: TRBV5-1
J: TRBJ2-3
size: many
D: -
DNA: TGCGCCAGCAGCTCTACCTGGGCTAGCACAGATACGCAGTATTTT
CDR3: CASSSTWASTDTQYF

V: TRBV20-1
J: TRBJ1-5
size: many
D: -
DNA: TGCAGTGCTCTACAGGTCAATCAGCCCCAGCATTTT
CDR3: CSALQVNQPQHF

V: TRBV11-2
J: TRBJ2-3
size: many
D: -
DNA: TGTGCCAGCAGCCGAGACGGGAGCACAGATACGCAGTATTTT
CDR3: CASSRDGSTDTQYF

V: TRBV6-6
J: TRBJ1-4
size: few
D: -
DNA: TGTGCCAGCAGTTACAGGGTCGCGCCTGAAGTCCAAAAAACGTCACTAGAAAAACTGTTTTTT
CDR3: CASSYRVAPEVQKTSLEKLFF

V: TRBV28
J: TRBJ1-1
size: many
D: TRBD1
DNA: TGTGCCAGCAGCCGGAGCACAGGGGTGGTACGGACTGAAGCTTTCTTT
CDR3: CASSRSTGVVRTEAFF

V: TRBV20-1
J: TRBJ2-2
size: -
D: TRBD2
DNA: TGCAGTGCTCTTGAAGCGGGGGCGAACACCGGGGAGCTGTTTTTT
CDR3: CSALEAGANTGELFF

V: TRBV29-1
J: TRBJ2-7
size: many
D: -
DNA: TGCAGCGTGTCCCTGGCAGGGATGACCCACGAGCAGTACTTC
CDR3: CSVSLAGMTHEQYF

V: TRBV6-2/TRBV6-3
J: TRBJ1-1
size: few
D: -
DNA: TGTGCCAGCAGTTACTCGACGGGGTCAGGGGAGATGGCGCAGTACACTGAAGCTTTCTTT
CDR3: CASSYSTGSGEMAQYTEAFF

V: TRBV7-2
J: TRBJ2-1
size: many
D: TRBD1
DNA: TGTGCCAGCAGCCCGGGACAGGGGGTCTTAAGTGAGCAGTTCTTC
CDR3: CASSPGQGVLSEQFF

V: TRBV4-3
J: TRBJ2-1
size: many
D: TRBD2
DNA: TGCGCCAGCAGCCAAGATGACCGGGGGGGTTTCTACAATGAGCAGTTCTTC
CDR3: CASSQDDRGGFYNEQFF